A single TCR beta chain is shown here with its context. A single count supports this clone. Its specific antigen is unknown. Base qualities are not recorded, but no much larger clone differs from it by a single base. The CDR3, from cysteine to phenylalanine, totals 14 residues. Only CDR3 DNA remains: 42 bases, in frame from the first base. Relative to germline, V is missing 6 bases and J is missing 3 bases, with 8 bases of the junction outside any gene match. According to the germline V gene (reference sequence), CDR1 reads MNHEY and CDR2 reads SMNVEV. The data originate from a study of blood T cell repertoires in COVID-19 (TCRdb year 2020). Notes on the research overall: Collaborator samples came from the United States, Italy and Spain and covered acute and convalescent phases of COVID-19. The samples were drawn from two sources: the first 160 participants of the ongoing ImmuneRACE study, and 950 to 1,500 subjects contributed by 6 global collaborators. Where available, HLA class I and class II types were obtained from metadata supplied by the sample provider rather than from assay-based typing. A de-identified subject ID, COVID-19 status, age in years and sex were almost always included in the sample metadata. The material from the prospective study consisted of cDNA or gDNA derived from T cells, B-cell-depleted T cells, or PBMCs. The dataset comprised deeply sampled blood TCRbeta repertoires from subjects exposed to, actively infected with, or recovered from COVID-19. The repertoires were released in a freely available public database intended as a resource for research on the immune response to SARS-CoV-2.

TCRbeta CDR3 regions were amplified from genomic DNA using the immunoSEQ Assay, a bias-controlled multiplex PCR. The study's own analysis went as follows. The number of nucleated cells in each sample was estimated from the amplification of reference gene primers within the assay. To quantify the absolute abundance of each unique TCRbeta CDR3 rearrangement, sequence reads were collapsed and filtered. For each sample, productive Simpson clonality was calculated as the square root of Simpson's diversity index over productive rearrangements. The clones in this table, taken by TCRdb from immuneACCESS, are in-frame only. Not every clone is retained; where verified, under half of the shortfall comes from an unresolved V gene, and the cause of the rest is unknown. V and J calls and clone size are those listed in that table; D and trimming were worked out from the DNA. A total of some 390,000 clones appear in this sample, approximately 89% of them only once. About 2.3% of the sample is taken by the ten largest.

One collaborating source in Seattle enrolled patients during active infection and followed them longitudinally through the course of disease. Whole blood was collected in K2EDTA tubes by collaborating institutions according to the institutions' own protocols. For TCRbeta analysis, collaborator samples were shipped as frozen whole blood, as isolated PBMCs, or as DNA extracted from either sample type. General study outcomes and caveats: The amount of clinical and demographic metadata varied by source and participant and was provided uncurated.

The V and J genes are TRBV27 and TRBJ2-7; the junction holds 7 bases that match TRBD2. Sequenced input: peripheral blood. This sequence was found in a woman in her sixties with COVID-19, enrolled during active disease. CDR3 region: CASRPGGVGYEQYF. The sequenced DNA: TGTGCCAGCAGACCGGGGGGAGTAGGCTACGAGCAGTACTTC.